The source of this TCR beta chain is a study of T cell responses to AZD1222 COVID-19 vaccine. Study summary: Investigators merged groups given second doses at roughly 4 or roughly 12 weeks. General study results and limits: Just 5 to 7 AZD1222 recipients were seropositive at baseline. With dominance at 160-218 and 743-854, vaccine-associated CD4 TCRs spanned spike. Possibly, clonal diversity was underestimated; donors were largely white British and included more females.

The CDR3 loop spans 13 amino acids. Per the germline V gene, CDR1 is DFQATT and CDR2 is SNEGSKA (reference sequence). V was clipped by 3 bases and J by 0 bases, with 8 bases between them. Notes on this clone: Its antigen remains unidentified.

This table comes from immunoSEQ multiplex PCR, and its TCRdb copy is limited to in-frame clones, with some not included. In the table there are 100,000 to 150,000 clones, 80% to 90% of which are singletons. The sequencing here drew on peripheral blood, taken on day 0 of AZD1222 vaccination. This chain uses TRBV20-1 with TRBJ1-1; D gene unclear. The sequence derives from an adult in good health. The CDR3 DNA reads TGCAGTGCTAGTCGGGGAATGAACACTGAAGCTTTCTTT. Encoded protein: CSASRGMNTEAFF.